This T cell receptor (beta chain) was obtained from a study of persistence of HIV-infected CD4 T cells. At the level of the study: A larger, less memory-rich fraction responded to anti-CD3/anti-CD28 beads than to antigen. Study-level points and caveats: Degenerate expanded CDR3beta sequences were enriched among CMV- and Gag-responding cells.

Trimming took 7 bases from V and 9 from J, leaving 16 bases between them. Per the germline V gene, CDR1 is SQVTM and CDR2 is ANQGSEA. CDR3 length: 12 residues. Anti-CD3/anti-CD28 beads served as a nonspecific positive control stimulus. Sorting of responding CD4+ T cells relied on upregulated CD40 ligand together with CD69. Plasma HIV-1 RNA stayed below 50 copies/mL for at least 4 years. Donors had CD4+ T cell counts above 400 cells/uL and were CMV-seropositive. Concerning this clone itself: No antigen is known for it.

Sequencing used immunoSEQ version 4 in survey mode. TCRdb keeps only in-frame clones here, not all; method: immunoSEQ multiplex PCR. The sample shows 35,000 to 55,000 clones, approximately 89% of them seen only once. The receptor comes from an adult man with HIV who was CMV-seropositive. Material: CD4+ T cells sorted from PBMCs after approximately 20-hour stimulation, obtained from a patient who received antiretroviral therapy. The rearrangement joins TRBV29-1 to TRBJ2-1; a weak D match, TRBD1 (5 bases). The chain's CDR3 is CSAQPRQIEQFF. CDR3 in DNA: TGCAGCGCCCAACCTCGACAGATTGAGCAGTTCTTC.